This record concerns one T cell receptor (beta chain) sequence. This sample stems from a study of cytomegalovirus exposure and HLA in healthy donors. Study information: Prior work identified some 120 million unique TCR beta sequences in approximately 180 million T cells.

The CDR3 extends over 13 amino acids. The germline V and J ends were trimmed by 1 base and 4 bases, with 6 bases remaining between them. Germline V gene lookup returns CDR1 SEHNR and CDR2 FQNEAQ (reference sequence). The PCR contained 60 Vbeta and 13 Jbeta primers. Profiled with immunoSEQ multiplex PCR; TCRdb holds only in-frame clones, not every one. The table includes about 150,000 clones, around 79% detected once. The clonotype was recovered from a male donor in good health and CMV-seronegative. V usage is TRBV7-9 and J usage is TRBJ2-3; D unresolved. Sequenced input: PBMCs. CDR3 loop: CASSLVSSDTQYF. Written as DNA, the CDR3 is TGTGCCAGCAGCTTAGTATCCTCAGATACGCAGTATTTT.